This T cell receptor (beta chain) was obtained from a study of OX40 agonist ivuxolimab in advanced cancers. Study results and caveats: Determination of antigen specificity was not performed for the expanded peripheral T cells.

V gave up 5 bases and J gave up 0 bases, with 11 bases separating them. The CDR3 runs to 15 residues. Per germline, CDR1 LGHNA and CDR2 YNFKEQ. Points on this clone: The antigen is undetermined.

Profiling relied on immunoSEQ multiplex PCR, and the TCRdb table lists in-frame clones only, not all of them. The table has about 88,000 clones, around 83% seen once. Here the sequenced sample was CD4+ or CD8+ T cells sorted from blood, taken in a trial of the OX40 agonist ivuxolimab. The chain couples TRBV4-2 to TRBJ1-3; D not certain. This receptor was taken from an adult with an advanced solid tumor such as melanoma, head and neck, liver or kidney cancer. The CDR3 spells CASSTDTYSGNTIYF. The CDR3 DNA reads TGTGCCAGCAGCACTGACACCTACTCTGGAAACACCATATATTTT.